These 18 T cell receptor beta chains were all obtained from the same sample, sequenced in a study of blood T cell repertoires in COVID-19. Profiling relied on immunoSEQ multiplex PCR, and the TCRdb table lists in-frame clones only, not all of them. Here the sample spans fewer than 150,000 clones, around 87% being singletons. Sequenced material: peripheral blood. These receptor sequences come from a woman in her 70s with acute or convalescent COVID-19.

The chain joins TRBV28 to TRBJ1-5; TRBD1 is a possible D gene (5 bases). The CDR3 covers 13 residues. Germline CDR1 MDHEN, CDR2 SYDVKM. V lost 6 bases and J lost 5, with 11 bases in between. CDR3: CASRDTGYQPQHF. The CDR3, as DNA: TGTGCCAGCAGGGACACAGGATATCAGCCCCAGCATTTT.

J is TRBJ1-2 and V is TRBV5-1; 8 positions match TRBD1. The CDR3 extends over 18 amino acids. After removal of 0 bases from V and 1 base from J, the junction contained 11 bases not matched to a gene. Germline CDR1 SGHRS, CDR2 YFSETQ. CDR3 sequence reads: CASSLAGSGGAVNYGYTF. The CDR3 region has the DNA TGCGCCAGCAGCTTGGCCGGGTCAGGGGGCGCGGTTAACTATGGCTACACCTTC. The full variable domain, in which reference TRBV5-1 and TRBJ1-2 provide the parts outside the CDR3, is KAGVTQTPRYLIKTRGQQVTLSCSPISGHRSVSWYQQTPGQGLQFLFEYFSETQRNKGNFPGRFSGRQFSNSRSEMNVSTLELGDSALYLCASSLAGSGGAVNYGYTFGSGTRLTVV.

J is TRBJ1-1 and V is TRBV5-1, with D tentatively TRBD1 (6 bases). Germline CDR1 and CDR2: SGHRS and YFSETQ. The CDR3 is made up of 15 amino acids. Trimming pared 4 bases from V and 1 base from J, leaving 14 bases between. CDR3 nucleotides: TGCGCCAGCAGCCCCCTCGGCAGGGGGAACACTGAAGCTTTCTTT. Translated: CASSPLGRGNTEAFF.

This sequence joins TRBV5-4 and TRBJ2-1, with D tentatively TRBD2 (7 bases). Germline loops: CDR1 SGHNT, CDR2 YYREEE (reference sequence). Trimming removed 0 bases from V and 8 bases from J, with 9 bases in between. CDR3 length equals 13 residues. DNA of the CDR3: TGTGCCAGCAGCTTGGGAGGGGGGGATGAGCAGTTCTTC. Translation: CASSLGGGDEQFF.

In DNA, the CDR3 is TGTGCTAGTGGTTTGGTAACAGGGGGCCCTAACTATGGCTACACCTTC. Amino acid sequence: CASGLVTGGPNYGYTF. The V call is TRBV12-5, the J call TRBJ1-2; 9 bases match TRBD1. The CDR3 covers 16 residues. The junction had 2 bases not matched to a gene; V was cut back by 0 bases and J by 0 bases. CDR1 is LGHNT and CDR2 is FRNRAP in the germline V gene.

The chain is built from TRBV12-3 or TRBV12-4 and TRBJ1-1; the D gene is possibly TRBD1 (6 bases). The length of the CDR3 is 13 residues. V was pared by 5 bases and J by 4 bases, with 11 bases between. The CDR3 nucleotides are TGTGCCAGCAGTCGGGTAGGGGGCACTGAAGCTTTCTTT. Translation gives CASSRVGGTEAFF.

J is TRBJ1-5 and V is TRBV19; D call uncertain. Germline CDR1 is LNHDA and CDR2 is SQIVND (reference sequence). CDR3 length equals 13 residues. V was pared by 8 bases and J by 7 bases, with 15 bases between. The CDR3 region is CASALGEGQPQHF. The CDR3 nucleotides are TGTGCCAGTGCCCTTGGGGAGGGCCAGCCCCAGCATTTT.

This clone came up once. The chain combines TRBV6-1 with TRBJ2-3; 7 nucleotides match TRBD2. The germline CDR1 and CDR2 sequences are MNHNS and SASEGT. The ends lost 3 bases at V and 1 base at J; junction bases unmatched: 4. This CDR3 region has 15 residues. The CDR3 here is CASSDTSAGTDTQYF. The CDR3 bases are TGTGCCAGCAGTGACACTAGCGCGGGCACAGATACGCAGTATTTT.

This clone is a singleton in its sample. The V call is TRBV3-1 (or the pseudogene TRBV3-2), the J call TRBJ1-3; unclear D gene. The CDR3 runs to 13 residues. Looked up from germline, CDR1 is LGHDT and CDR2 is YNNKEL (reference sequence). V gave up 1 base and J gave up 3 bases, with 4 bases separating them. The DNA for the CDR3 is TGTGCCAGCAGCCAAGCACTTGGAAACACCATATATTTT. Its protein is CASSQALGNTIYF.

The rearrangement uses TRBV11-2 and TRBJ2-3; 11 nucleotides agree with TRBD2. The germline V gene has CDR1 SGHAT and CDR2 FQNNGV. V lost 1 base, J lost 3 bases, and 12 bases stayed unmatched. The CDR3 is 19 amino acids. This chain's CDR3 is CASSLASGGPGGPTDTQYF. CDR3 DNA sequence: TGTGCCAGCAGCTTAGCTAGCGGGGGGCCCGGGGGTCCGACAGATACGCAGTATTTT.

The V gene is TRBV6-1, the J gene TRBJ2-5; D ambiguous. V shed 2 bases and J shed 2 bases, with 6 bases lying between them. The CDR3 is 13 residues long. The germline V gene encodes CDR1 MNHNS and CDR2 SASEGT. The CDR3 DNA sequence: TGTGCCAGCAGTGAAATCCGTCAAGAGACCCAGTACTTC. Translation: CASSEIRQETQYF.

The chain has TRBV6-1 and TRBJ2-7; D not certain. The germline gives CDR1 MNHNS, CDR2 SASEGT. The CDR3 consists of 11 residues. V gave up 5 bases and J gave up 3 bases, with 5 bases separating them. As DNA, the CDR3 is TGTGCCAGCAGTACAAACTACGAGCAGTACTTC. Translated, it gives CASSTNYEQYF.

This chain connects TRBV19 to TRBJ2-7, with 7 nucleotides matching TRBD1. Looked up from germline, CDR1 is LNHDA and CDR2 is SQIVND (reference sequence). V gave up 4 bases and J gave up 2 bases; unmatched junction bases: 5. The CDR3 is 14 amino acids. Here the CDR3 reads CASSTQGIPYEQYF. The CDR3 region has the DNA TGTGCCAGTAGTACACAGGGGATACCCTACGAGCAGTACTTC.

J is TRBJ2-7 and V is TRBV29-1; no definite D call. CDR1 is SQVTM, CDR2 ANQGSEA, per germline. The V gene lost 0 bases and the J gene lost 3 bases, with 6 bases spanning the gap. The CDR3 sequence is 12 residues long. The CDR3 sequence is CSVEDRRYEQYF. The CDR3 DNA sequence: TGCAGCGTTGAAGACAGGCGCTACGAGCAGTACTTC.

This clone has more than one count but fewer than ten. The chain uses TRBV3-1 (or the pseudogene TRBV3-2) and TRBJ2-7; 8 bases fit TRBD1. Germline trimming cut 4 bases from V and 7 bases from J; bases unmatched to any gene: 15. CDR3 length equals 16 residues. Germline V gene data show CDR1 as LGHDT and CDR2 as YNNKEL (reference sequence). CDR3 sequence: CASSPRTGFGAREQYF. CDR3 nucleotide sequence: TGTGCCAGCAGCCCCCGGACAGGGTTTGGGGCGCGTGAGCAGTACTTC.

V usage is TRBV7-2 and J usage is TRBJ1-5; no clear D. Trimming took off 5 bases at V and 5 bases at J, with 10 bases between the two ends. The CDR3 runs to 13 residues. Germline values: CDR1 SGHTA, CDR2 FQGNSA. Written as DNA, the CDR3 is TGTGCCAGCAGCCGGGTCGGCGATCAGCCCCAGCATTTT. It encodes CASSRVGDQPQHF. Full variable domain (outside the CDR3, taken from reference TRBV7-2 and TRBJ1-5): GAGVSQSPSNKVTEKGKDVELRCDPISGHTALYWYRQSLGQGLEFLIYFQGNSAPDKSGLPSDRFSAERTGGSVSTLTIQRTQQEDSAVYLCASSRVGDQPQHFGDGTRLSIL.

The chain's CDR3 is CASHPTGNYNSPLHF. CDR3 DNA: TGTGCCAGCCACCCGACAGGGAACTATAATTCACCCCTCCACTTT. The rearrangement uses TRBV19 and TRBJ1-6; TRBD1 aligns across 7 bases. The CDR3 sequence is 15 residues long. Germline CDR1 LNHDA, CDR2 SQIVND (reference sequence). Germline trimming cut 9 bases from V and 3 bases from J; bases unmatched to any gene: 8.

The chain carries TRBV4-1 and TRBJ1-1, with a possible D match to TRBD1 (6 bases). Germline CDR1 MGHRA, CDR2 YSYEKL. The V end lost 0 bases, the J end lost 3 bases, and 14 bases lay between the germline ends. This CDR3 contains 16 residues. CDR3: CASSQDQGGVYTEAFF. The CDR3 DNA sequence: TGCGCCAGCAGCCAAGATCAAGGGGGGGTTTACACTGAAGCTTTCTTT.